Below, 18 T cell receptor beta chains from the same sample are listed, as sequenced in a study of T cells in Graves' hyperthyroidism and ophthalmopathy. From RNA transcripts, TCR beta CDR3 regions were amplified. The HTBI set primed first-round TCR CDR3 RT-PCR. TCRdb independently ran MiXCR on the multiplex PCR reads; one entry per CDR3 protein. The table records 750,000 to 950,000 distinct CDR3 sequences, over 35% of them present only once. The sequencing sample was made of blood. All receptors come from a man aged 18 to 30 with Graves' hyperthyroidism.

This clonotype was found a few times. This chain uses TRBV10-2 with TRBJ2-2; D perhaps matches TRBD1 (6 bases). The CDR3 runs to 16 residues. V gave up 4 bases and J gave up 0 bases, with 12 bases separating them. Germline values: CDR1 WSHSY, CDR2 SAAADI. CDR3 amino acids: CASSAGTPANTGELFF. In DNA form, the CDR3 reads TGCGCCAGCAGTGCCGGGACACCCGCGAACACCGGGGAGCTGTTTTTT.

The chain recombines TRBV6-5 with TRBJ2-6; 7 positions agree with TRBD1. V trimming: 5 bases; J trimming: 4 bases; junction bases outside the gene matches: 8. Germline values: CDR1 MNHEY, CDR2 SVGAGI. CDR3 length: 16 residues. The DNA of the CDR3 is TGTGCCAGCAGTGTGACAGGGCCTTCAGGGGCCAACGTCCTGACTTTC. Protein sequence: CASSVTGPSGANVLTF.

V usage is TRBV29-1 and J usage is TRBJ1-2; 11 bases align to TRBD1. The CDR3 runs 12 residues. CDR1 is SQVTM and CDR2 is ANQGSEA in the germline V gene. The chain's CDR3 is CTRDRGLEGYTF. The CDR3 DNA reads TGCACCAGGGACAGGGGGTTAGAGGGCTACACCTTC.

This clonotype has only a few counts. This chain joins TRBV19 and TRBJ2-5; tentative D call: TRBD1 (5 bases). CDR1 and CDR2 (germline): LNHDA, SQIVND (reference sequence). The CDR3 covers 13 residues. The germline V and J ends were trimmed by 9 bases and 2 bases, with 13 bases remaining between them. The CDR3 DNA reads TGTGCCAGCAGGGCCTTACAACAAGAGACCCAGTACTTC. Its protein product is CASRALQQETQYF.

Details on this clonotype: A clone one base away is much larger, so this may be a read error. V and J are TRBV11-2 and TRBJ1-6; D gene uncertain. Germline loops: CDR1 SGHAT, CDR2 FQNNGV. This CDR3 comprises 14 residues. CDR3 DNA sequence: TGTGCCGGCAGCCATGGAACCGCGAACTCACCCCTCCACTTT. Residues: CAGSHGTANSPLHF. The whole variable domain, remainder taken from reference TRBV11-2 and TRBJ1-6, is EAGVAQSPRYKIIEKRQSVAFWCNPISGHATLYWYQQILGQGPKLLIQFQNNGVVDDSQLPKDRFSAERLKGVDSTLKIQPAKLEDSAVYLCAGSHGTANSPLHFGNGTRLTVT.

This clonotype came up many times. The V gene is TRBV29-1, the J gene TRBJ2-7, with 7 bases aligning to TRBD1. J lost 2 bases, V lost 4 bases, and 5 bases had no gene match. The CDR3 spans 13 residues. CDR1 SQVTM and CDR2 ANQGSEA come from the germline V gene. CDR3 protein: CSVAGGQTYEQYF. The CDR3 region has the DNA TGCAGCGTTGCAGGGGGACAGACCTACGAGCAGTACTTC.

The rearrangement links TRBV12-3 or TRBV12-4 to TRBJ2-7; D is uncertain. The CDR3 extends over 13 amino acids. V lost 5 bases and J lost 4, with 12 bases in between. For the CDR3, the DNA is TGTGCCAGCAGTATGGGGATAGGGTACGAGCAGTACTTC. It specifies CASSMGIGYEQYF.

Only a few counts were recorded for this clonotype. J is TRBJ1-4 and V is TRBV7-3; 7 bases map to TRBD1. CDR1 and CDR2 from the germline V gene are SGHTA and FQGTGA. J lost 0 bases, V lost 5 bases, and 12 bases had no gene match. There are 18 residues in the CDR3. In nucleotides, the CDR3 is TGTGCCAGCAGCCAAGATCCGGGACAGCTTGCAACTAATGAAAAACTGTTTTTT. Its protein is CASSQDPGQLATNEKLFF. Full variable domain (rest looked up from reference TRBV7-3 and TRBJ1-4): GAGVSQTPSNKVTEKGKYVELRCDPISGHTALYWYRQSLGQGPEFLIYFQGTGAADDSGLPNDRFFAVRPEGSVSTLKIQRTERGDSAVYLCASSQDPGQLATNEKLFFGSGTQLSVL.

The CDR3 DNA follows: TGTGCCAGCAGTCCCGGAGGGGGCGGCACTGAAGCTTTCTTT. It yields the protein CASSPGGGGTEAFF. The chain recombines TRBV2 with TRBJ1-1; 7 bases are shared with TRBD1. The CDR3 is 14 residues long. Trimming cost V 5 bases and J 4 bases; bases outside gene matches: 7. Per the germline V gene, CDR1 is SNHLY and CDR2 is FYNNEI. The full variable domain, rest sourced from reference TRBV2 and TRBJ1-1, is EPEVTQTPSHQVTQMGQEVILRCVPISNHLYFYWYRQILGQKVEFLVSFYNNEISEKSEIFDDQFSVERPDGSNFTLKIRSTKLEDSAMYFCASSPGGGGTEAFFGQGTRLTVV.

This chain connects TRBV10-3 to TRBJ1-2, with 7 positions matching TRBD1. Germline V lookup: CDR1 ENHRY, CDR2 SYGVKD. CDR3 size: 12 residues. Trimming at V came to 3 bases and at J to 7 bases, leaving 2 bases not matched to a gene. CDR3 protein: CAISDRGSGYTF. Written as DNA, the CDR3 is TGTGCCATCAGTGACAGGGGGTCTGGCTACACCTTC.

This clonotype has ten or more counts. This CDR3 reads CASSVQGETGELFF. CDR3 coding DNA: TGTGCCAGCAGCGTTCAGGGAGAGACCGGGGAGCTGTTTTTT. The chain has TRBV9 and TRBJ2-2, with D tentatively TRBD1 or TRBD2 (5 bases each). V gave up 2 bases and J gave up 5 bases, with 10 bases separating them. The germline V gene encodes CDR1 SGDLS and CDR2 YYNGEE. The CDR3 loop spans 14 amino acids.

This clonotype was seen just once. DNA for the CDR3: TGTGCCACCGTAGACACTGAAGCTTTCTTT. It translates to CATVDTEAFF. J is TRBJ1-1 and V is TRBV13; D is ambiguous. Trimming took 10 bases from V and 3 from J, leaving 6 bases between them. CDR3 length equals 10 residues. In germline, CDR1 is PRHDT, CDR2 FYEKMQ (reference sequence).

The table lists this clonotype with a few counts. The rearrangement uses TRBV19 and TRBJ2-5; 9 positions agree with TRBD1. The V segment lost 10 bases and the J segment 4 bases; nucleotides outside the gene matches: 7. The germline V gene has CDR1 LNHDA and CDR2 SQIVND (reference sequence). This CDR3 contains 13 residues. The CDR3 sequence is CATRGQGSETQYF. CDR3 bases: TGTGCCACCAGGGGACAGGGTTCAGAGACCCAGTACTTC.

As regards this clonotype: This sequence may be a read error, since a much larger clone differs from it by one base. This rearrangement joins TRBV2 to TRBJ1-1; TRBD1 might be the D (5 bases). Germline values: CDR1 SNHLY, CDR2 FYNNEI. This CDR3 contains 13 residues. V lost 4 bases and J 3 bases, leaving 9 bases between the germline ends. As DNA, the CDR3 is TGTGCCAGCAGTGCCAGGGAGTACACTGAAGCTTTCTTT. It yields the protein CASSAREYTEAFF.

The V and J genes are TRBV29-1 and TRBJ2-5; 10 bases map to TRBD1. CDR1 is SQVTM and CDR2 is ANQGSEA in the germline V gene. The CDR3 extends over 12 amino acids. V shed 8 bases and J 4 bases; nucleotides not matched to a gene: 4. The CDR3 region is CSQTGGPETQYF. Written as DNA, the CDR3 is TGCAGCCAGACAGGGGGCCCAGAGACCCAGTACTTC. The variable domain in full, with the rest retrieved from reference TRBV29-1 and TRBJ2-5, is SAVISQKPSRDICQRGTSLTIQCQVDSQVTMMFWYRQQPGQSLTLIATANQGSEATYESGFVIDKFPISRPNLTFSTLTVSNMSPEDSSIYLCSQTGGPETQYFGPGTRLLVL.

This clonotype was recorded many times. The chain joins TRBV7-6 to TRBJ1-1; D is unresolved. Per germline, CDR1 SGHVS and CDR2 FNYEAQ. The CDR3 extends over 13 amino acids. V was pared by 2 bases and J by 6 bases, with 10 bases between. CDR3 bases: TGTGCCAGCAGCTTATCAGGAGGCGCTGAAGCTTTCTTT. Its translation is CASSLSGGAEAFF.

J is TRBJ2-7 and V is TRBV4-1; tentatively, D is TRBD2 (5 bases). V lost 2 bases, J lost 0 bases, and 17 bases lay in between. Germline CDR1 is MGHRA and CDR2 is YSYEKL. The CDR3 covers 17 residues. CDR3 coding DNA: TGCGCCAGCAGCCAACGTACCCGGGAAAGAAACTCCTACGAGCAGTACTTC. Protein product: CASSQRTRERNSYEQYF.

This clonotype was detected a few times. The V and J genes are TRBV5-4 and TRBJ1-2; 8 nucleotides agree with TRBD1. J lost 7 bases, V lost 4 bases, and 9 bases had no gene match. CDR1 SGHNT and CDR2 YYREEE come from the germline V gene (reference sequence). The CDR3 is 14 residues long. CDR3 coding DNA: TGTGCCAGCAGCACCGGACAGGGAGCTGGTGGCTACACCTTC. Its translation: CASSTGQGAGGYTF.